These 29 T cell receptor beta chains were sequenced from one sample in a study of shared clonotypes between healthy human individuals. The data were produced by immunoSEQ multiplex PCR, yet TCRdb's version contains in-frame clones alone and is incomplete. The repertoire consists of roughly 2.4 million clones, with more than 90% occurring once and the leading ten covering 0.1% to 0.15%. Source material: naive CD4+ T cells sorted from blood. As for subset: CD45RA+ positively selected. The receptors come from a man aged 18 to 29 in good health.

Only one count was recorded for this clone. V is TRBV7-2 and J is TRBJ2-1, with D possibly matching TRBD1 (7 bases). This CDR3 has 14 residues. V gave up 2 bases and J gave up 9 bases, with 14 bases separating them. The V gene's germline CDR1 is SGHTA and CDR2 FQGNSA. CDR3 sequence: CASSLTGAAGEQFF. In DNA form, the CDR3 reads TGTGCCAGCAGCTTAACAGGGGCAGCGGGTGAGCAGTTCTTC.

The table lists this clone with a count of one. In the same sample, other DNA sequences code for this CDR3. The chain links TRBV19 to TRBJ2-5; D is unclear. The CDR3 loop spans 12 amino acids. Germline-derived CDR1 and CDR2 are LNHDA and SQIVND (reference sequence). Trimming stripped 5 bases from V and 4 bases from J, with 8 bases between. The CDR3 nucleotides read TGTGCCAGTAGTGGGCCCGGAGAGACCCAGTACTTC. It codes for CASSGPGETQYF. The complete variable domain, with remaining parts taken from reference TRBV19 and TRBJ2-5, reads DGGITQSPKYLFRKEGQNVTLSCEQNLNHDAMYWYRQDPGQGLRLIYYSQIVNDFQKGDIAEGYSVSREKKESFPLTVTSAQKNPTAFYLCASSGPGETQYFGPGTRLLVL.

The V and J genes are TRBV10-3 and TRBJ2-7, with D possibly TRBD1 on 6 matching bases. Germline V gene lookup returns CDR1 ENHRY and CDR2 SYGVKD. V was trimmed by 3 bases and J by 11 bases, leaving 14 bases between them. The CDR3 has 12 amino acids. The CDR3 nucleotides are TGTGCCATCAGTGATGGGGGCGCGGAAAAGTACTTC. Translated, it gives CAISDGGAEKYF.

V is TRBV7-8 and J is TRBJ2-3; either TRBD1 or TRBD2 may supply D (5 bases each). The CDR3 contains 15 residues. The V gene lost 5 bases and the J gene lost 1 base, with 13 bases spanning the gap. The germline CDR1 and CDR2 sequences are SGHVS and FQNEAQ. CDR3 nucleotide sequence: TGTGCCAGCAGCACTGGGGGTAGCGGCACAGATACGCAGTATTTT. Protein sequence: CASSTGGSGTDTQYF.

The CDR3 DNA is TGTGCCAGCAGCGCCTCTATTAGCTCCTACGAGCAGTACTTC. Protein product: CASSASISSYEQYF. The chain has TRBV7-2 and TRBJ2-7; no firm D call. Germline CDR1 and CDR2: SGHTA and FQGNSA. This CDR3 is 14 amino acids long. V dropped 5 bases and J dropped 0 bases, with 11 bases sitting between them.

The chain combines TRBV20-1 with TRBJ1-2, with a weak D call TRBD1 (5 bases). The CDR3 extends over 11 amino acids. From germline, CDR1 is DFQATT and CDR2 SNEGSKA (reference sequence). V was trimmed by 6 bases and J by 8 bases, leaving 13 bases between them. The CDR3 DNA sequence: TGCAGTGCCCCGGGACTCCGGGGCTACACCTTC. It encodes CSAPGLRGYTF.

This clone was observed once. CDR3: CASSQGAGGRYYEQYF. DNA for the CDR3: TGTGCCAGCTCTCAAGGAGCGGGAGGGAGGTACTACGAGCAGTACTTC. The V call is TRBV18, the J call TRBJ2-7; 10 bases agree with TRBD2. J was trimmed by 3 bases and V by 6 bases; bases with no gene match: 11. The CDR3 contains 16 residues. The germline CDR1 and CDR2 sequences are KGHSH and LQKENI. Filled out from reference TRBV18 and TRBJ2-7, the complete variable domain reads NAGVMQNPRHLVRRRGQEARLRCSPMKGHSHVYWYRQLPEEGLKFMVYLQKENIIDESGMPKERFSAEFPKEGPSILRIQQVVRGDSAAYFCASSQGAGGRYYEQYFGPGTRLTVT.

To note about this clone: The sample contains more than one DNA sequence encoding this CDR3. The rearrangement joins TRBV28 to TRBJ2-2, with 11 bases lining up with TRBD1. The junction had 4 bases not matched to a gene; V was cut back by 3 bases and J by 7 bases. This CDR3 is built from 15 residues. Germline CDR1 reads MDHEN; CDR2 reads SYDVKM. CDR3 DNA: TGTGCCAGCAGTTTCGGACAGGGGGCTAGCGGGGAGCTGTTTTTT. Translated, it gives CASSFGQGASGELFF. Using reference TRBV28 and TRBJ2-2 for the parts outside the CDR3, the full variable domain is DVKVTQSSRYLVKRTGEKVFLECVQDMDHENMFWYRQDPGLGLRLIYFSYDVKMKEKGDIPEGYSVSREKKERFSLILESASTNQTSMYLCASSFGQGASGELFFGEGSRLTVL.

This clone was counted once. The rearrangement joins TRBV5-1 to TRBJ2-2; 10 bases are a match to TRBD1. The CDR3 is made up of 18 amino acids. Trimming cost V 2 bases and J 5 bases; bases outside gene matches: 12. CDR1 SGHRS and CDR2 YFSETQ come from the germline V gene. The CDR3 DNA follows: TGCGCCAGCAGCTTAGTCTCATCGGGACAGGGGAAAACCGGGGAGCTGTTTTTT. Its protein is CASSLVSSGQGKTGELFF.

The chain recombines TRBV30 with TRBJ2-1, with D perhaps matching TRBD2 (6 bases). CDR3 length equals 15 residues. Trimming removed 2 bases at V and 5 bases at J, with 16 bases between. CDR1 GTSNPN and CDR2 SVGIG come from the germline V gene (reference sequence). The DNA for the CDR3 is TGTGCCTGGAGTCCATACTGGGGAGGAGACAATGAGCAGTTCTTC. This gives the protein CAWSPYWGGDNEQFF.

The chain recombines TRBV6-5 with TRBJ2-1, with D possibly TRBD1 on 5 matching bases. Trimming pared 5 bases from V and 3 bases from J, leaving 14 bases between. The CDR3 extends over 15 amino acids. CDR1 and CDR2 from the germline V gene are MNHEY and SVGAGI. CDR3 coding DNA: TGTGCCAGCAGTAGGGGTGGGGCAGACTACAATGAGCAGTTCTTC. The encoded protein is CASSRGGADYNEQFF.

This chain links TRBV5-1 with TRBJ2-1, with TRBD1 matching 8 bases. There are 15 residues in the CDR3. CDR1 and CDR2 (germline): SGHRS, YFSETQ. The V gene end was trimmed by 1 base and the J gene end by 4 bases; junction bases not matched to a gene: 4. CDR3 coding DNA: TGCGCCAGCAGCTTGCGCCGGACAGGGTACAATGAGCAGTTCTTC. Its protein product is CASSLRRTGYNEQFF.

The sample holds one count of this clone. The CDR3 here is CASSPRQGRNPYF. The DNA of the CDR3 is TGTGCCAGCAGTCCAAGACAGGGGCGGAATCCGTACTTC. The chain is built from TRBV27 and TRBJ2-7; the match to TRBD1 covers 8 bases. The V gene's germline CDR1 is MNHEY and CDR2 SMNVEV (reference sequence). The J segment lost 12 bases and the V segment lost 5 bases, leaving 12 bases of the junction unmatched. The CDR3 runs 13 residues.

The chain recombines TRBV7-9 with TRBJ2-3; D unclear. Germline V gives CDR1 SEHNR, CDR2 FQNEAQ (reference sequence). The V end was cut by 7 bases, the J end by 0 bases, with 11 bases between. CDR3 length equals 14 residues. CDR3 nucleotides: TGTGCCAGCACCAATCCATCTAGCACAGATACGCAGTATTTT. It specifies CASTNPSSTDTQYF.

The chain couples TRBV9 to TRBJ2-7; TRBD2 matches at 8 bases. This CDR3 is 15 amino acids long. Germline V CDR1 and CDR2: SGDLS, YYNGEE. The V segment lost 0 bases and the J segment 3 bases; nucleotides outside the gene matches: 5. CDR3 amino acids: CASSVEIAGLYEQYF. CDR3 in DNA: TGTGCCAGCAGCGTAGAAATAGCGGGGCTCTACGAGCAGTACTTC. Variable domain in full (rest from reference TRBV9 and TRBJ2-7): DSGVTQTPKHLITATGQRVTLRCSPRSGDLSVYWYQQSLDQGLQFLIQYYNGEERAKGNILERFSAQQFPDLHSELNLSSLELGDSALYFCASSVEIAGLYEQYFGPGTRLTVT.

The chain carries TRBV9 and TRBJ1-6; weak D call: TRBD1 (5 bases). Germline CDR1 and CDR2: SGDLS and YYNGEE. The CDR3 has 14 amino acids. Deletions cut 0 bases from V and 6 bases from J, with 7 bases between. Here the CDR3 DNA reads TGTGCCAGCAGCGTAGACAGGTTTAATTCACCCCTCCACTTT. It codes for CASSVDRFNSPLHF.

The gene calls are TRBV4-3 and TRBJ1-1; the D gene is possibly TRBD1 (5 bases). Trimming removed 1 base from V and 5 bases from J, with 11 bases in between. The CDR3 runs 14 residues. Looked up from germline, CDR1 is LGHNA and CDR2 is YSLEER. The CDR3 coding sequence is TGCGCCAGCAGCCAAGGCCAGGGAAAGACTGAAGCTTTCTTT. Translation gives CASSQGQGKTEAFF.

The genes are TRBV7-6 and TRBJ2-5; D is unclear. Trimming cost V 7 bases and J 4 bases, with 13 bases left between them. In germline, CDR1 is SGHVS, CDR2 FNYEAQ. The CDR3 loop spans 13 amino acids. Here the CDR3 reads CASTVAPGETQYF. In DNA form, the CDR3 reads TGTGCCAGCACCGTGGCGCCTGGAGAGACCCAGTACTTC.

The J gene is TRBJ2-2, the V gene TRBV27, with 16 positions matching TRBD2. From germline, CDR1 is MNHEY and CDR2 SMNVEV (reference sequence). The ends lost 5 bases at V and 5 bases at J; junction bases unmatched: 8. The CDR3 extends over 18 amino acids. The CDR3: CASSPTGLAGGLTGELFF. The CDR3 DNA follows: TGTGCCAGCAGTCCCACGGGACTAGCGGGAGGGCTTACCGGGGAGCTGTTTTTT.

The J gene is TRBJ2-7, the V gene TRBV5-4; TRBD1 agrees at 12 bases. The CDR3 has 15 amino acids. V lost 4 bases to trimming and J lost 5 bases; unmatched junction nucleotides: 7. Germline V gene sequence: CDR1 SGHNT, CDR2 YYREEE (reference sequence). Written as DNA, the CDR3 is TGTGCCAGCAGCCGGGCGGGACAGGGGGCTAACGAGCAGTACTTC. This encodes CASSRAGQGANEQYF.

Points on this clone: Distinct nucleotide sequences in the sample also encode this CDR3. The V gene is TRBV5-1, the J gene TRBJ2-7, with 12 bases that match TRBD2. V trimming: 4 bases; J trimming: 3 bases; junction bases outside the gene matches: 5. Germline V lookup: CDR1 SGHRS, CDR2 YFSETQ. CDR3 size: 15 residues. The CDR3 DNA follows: TGCGCCAGCAGCCTAGGACTAGCGGGAATCTACGAGCAGTACTTC. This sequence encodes CASSLGLAGIYEQYF.

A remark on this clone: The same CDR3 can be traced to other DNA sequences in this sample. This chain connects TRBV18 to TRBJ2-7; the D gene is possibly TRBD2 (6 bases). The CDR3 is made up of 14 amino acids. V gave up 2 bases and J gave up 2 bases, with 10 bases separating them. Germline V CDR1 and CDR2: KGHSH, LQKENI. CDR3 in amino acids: CASSPGRGTYEQYF. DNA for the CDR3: TGTGCCAGCTCACCAGGGCGGGGAACCTACGAGCAGTACTTC.

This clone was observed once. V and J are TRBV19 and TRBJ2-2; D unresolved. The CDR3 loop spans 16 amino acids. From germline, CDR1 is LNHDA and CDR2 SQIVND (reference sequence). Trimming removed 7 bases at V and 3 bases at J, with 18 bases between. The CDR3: CASTTTPRIYTGELFF. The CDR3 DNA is TGTGCCAGTACCACCACGCCCAGGATTTACACCGGGGAGCTGTTTTTT.

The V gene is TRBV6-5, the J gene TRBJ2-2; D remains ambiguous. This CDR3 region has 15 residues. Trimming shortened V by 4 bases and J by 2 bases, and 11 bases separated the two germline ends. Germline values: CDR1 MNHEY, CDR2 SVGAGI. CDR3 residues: CASSWIGTNTGELFF. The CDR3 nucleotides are TGTGCCAGCAGTTGGATTGGAACTAACACCGGGGAGCTGTTTTTT.

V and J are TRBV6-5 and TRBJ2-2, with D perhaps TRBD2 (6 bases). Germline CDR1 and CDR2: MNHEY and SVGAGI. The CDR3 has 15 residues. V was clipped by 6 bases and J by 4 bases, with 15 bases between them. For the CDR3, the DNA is TGTGCCAGCAGGTCGCCGGGACTCCTCACCGGGGAGCTGTTTTTT. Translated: CASRSPGLLTGELFF.

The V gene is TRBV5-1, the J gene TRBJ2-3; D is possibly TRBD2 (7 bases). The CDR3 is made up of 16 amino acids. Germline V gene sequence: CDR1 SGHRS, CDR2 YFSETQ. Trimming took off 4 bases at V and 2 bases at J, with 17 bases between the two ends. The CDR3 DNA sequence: TGCGCCAGCAGCCCCAGGGAGGGGGGACCCACAGATACGCAGTATTTT. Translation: CASSPREGGPTDTQYF. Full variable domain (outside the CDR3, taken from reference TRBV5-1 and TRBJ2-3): KAGVTQTPRYLIKTRGQQVTLSCSPISGHRSVSWYQQTPGQGLQFLFEYFSETQRNKGNFPGRFSGRQFSNSRSEMNVSTLELGDSALYLCASSPREGGPTDTQYFGPGTRLTVL.

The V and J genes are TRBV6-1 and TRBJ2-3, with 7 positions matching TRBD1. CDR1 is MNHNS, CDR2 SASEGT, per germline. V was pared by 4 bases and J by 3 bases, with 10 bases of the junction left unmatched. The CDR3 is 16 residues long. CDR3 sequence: CASSGESGTETDTQYF. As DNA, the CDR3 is TGTGCCAGCAGTGGCGAATCCGGGACAGAAACAGATACGCAGTATTTT.

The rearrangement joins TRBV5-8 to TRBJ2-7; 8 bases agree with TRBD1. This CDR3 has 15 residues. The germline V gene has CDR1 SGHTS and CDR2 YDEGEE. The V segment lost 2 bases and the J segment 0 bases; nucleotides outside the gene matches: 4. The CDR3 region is CASSFRDRSSYEQYF. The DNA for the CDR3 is TGTGCCAGCAGCTTCCGGGACAGGAGCTCCTACGAGCAGTACTTC.

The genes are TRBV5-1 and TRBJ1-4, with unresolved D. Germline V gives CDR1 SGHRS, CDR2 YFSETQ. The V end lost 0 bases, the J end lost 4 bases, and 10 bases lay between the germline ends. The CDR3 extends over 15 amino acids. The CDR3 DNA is TGCGCCAGCAGCTTGGATCGCAGGCTTAATGAAAAACTGTTTTTT. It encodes CASSLDRRLNEKLFF. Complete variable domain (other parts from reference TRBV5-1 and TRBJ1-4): KAGVTQTPRYLIKTRGQQVTLSCSPISGHRSVSWYQQTPGQGLQFLFEYFSETQRNKGNFPGRFSGRQFSNSRSEMNVSTLELGDSALYLCASSLDRRLNEKLFFGSGTQLSVL.